The clone carrying this T cell receptor beta chain was detected only once. This sample includes further DNA sequences coding for the same CDR3. This specimen belongs to a study of shared clonotypes between healthy human individuals. Study context: Each donor's CD8 memory used one plate, CD8 naive two, each CD4 subset three.

The V gene end was trimmed by 4 bases and the J gene end by 1 base; junction bases not matched to a gene: 3. Germline V gene data show CDR1 as LGHNA and CDR2 as YSLEER. This CDR3 region has 15 residues. CD45RO-negative, CCR7-positively selected cells formed the naive CD8 fraction, excluding terminally differentiated effector memory CD45RA+ cells. In replicate PCRs of sorted subsets, 150 to 200 ng DNA, approximately 30,000 T cell genomes, was used. Sequenced by immunoSEQ multiplex PCR; TCRdb stores in-frame clones only, minus some. The data show about 2 million clones, with about 95% seen just once and more than 0.95% held by the top ten.

The J gene is TRBJ2-7, the V gene TRBV4-3; 11 positions agree with TRBD1. Sequencing was done on a sample of naive CD8+ T cells sorted from blood. The TCR originated in a young man in good health. CDR3 in DNA: TGCGCCAGCAGCCCGGGGACAGGGGGTTCCTACGAGCAGTACTTC. This sequence encodes CASSPGTGGSYEQYF.